A selection of T cell receptor beta chains follows, all from one sample in a study of vaccination effects on CD4 cells after COVID-19. Only in-frame clones appear in the TCRdb table, and some are missing; sequencing was by immunoSEQ multiplex PCR. The sample shows tens of thousands of clones, about four fifths of them seen only once. The antigens for these receptors are not known. Source: CD4+ T cells from PBMCs cultured with HCoV-229E spike peptides, taken before COVID-19 vaccination. These receptors were taken from a human donor who received a COVID-19 vaccine. Both conserved end residues are part of each CDR3. The D gene is left open where the match is weak. Clone sizes are given selectively: once, few, many, or a class where the clone is expanded.

>TRBJ1-1|TRBV6-1|.|.
CASSDGRGREAFF
TGTGCCAGCAGTGACGGCAGGGGAAGGGAAGCTTTCTTT
>TRBJ1-5|TRBV28|.|.
CASSSSRGGRPQHF
TGTGCCAGCAGTTCATCCAGGGGAGGACGGCCCCAGCATTTT
>TRBJ1-6|TRBV20-1|.|.
CSARRAGPLHF
TGCAGTGCTAGAAGAGCGGGGCCCCTCCACTTT
>TRBJ1-5|TRBV27|.|.
CASSFLRGGQPQHF
TGTGCCAGCAGTTTTCTAAGGGGCGGACAGCCCCAGCATTTT
>TRBJ1-5|TRBV28|TRBD1|.
CASSPVRGLPQPQHF
TGTGCCAGCAGTCCCGTGAGGGGGCTTCCTCAGCCCCAGCATTTT
>TRBJ2-1|TRBV7-9|.|once
CASSERRQRYNEQFF
TGTGCCAGCAGCGAGCGGCGGCAGCGGTACAATGAGCAGTTCTTC
>TRBJ1-5|TRBV27|.|.
CASPPDRKYQPQHF
TGTGCCAGCCCCCCGGACAGAAAGTATCAGCCCCAGCATTTT
>TRBJ1-1|TRBV6-5|TRBD1|.
CASSKGQANTEAFF
TGTGCCAGCAGTAAGGGACAGGCGAACACTGAAGCTTTCTTT
>TRBJ2-6|TRBV19|TRBD2|.
CASSLKLAGPSSGANVLTF
TGTGCCAGTAGCCTAAAACTAGCGGGGCCAAGCTCTGGGGCCAACGTCCTGACTTTC
>TRBJ1-1|TRBV19|.|.
CASRRGSDGTEAFF
TGTGCCAGTCGCAGGGGATCAGATGGGACTGAAGCTTTCTTT
>TRBJ2-1|TRBV7-2|TRBD1|.
CASSLQAGGHNEQFF
TGTGCCAGCAGCTTACAGGCAGGGGGCCACAATGAGCAGTTCTTC
>TRBJ1-4|TRBV10-1|.|.
CASSERGQTNEKLFF
TGCGCCAGCAGTGAAAGGGGCCAGACTAATGAAAAACTGTTTTTT
>TRBJ1-1|TRBV5-4|.|.
CASSTTTGLNTEAFF
TGTGCCAGCAGCACTACGACAGGCCTTAACACTGAAGCTTTCTTT
>TRBJ1-1|TRBV5-5|.|.
CASSPLAGVTEAFF
TGTGCCAGCAGCCCCCTCGCGGGGGTCACTGAAGCTTTCTTT
>TRBJ2-1|TRBV10-2|.|.
CASSATRALNYNEQFF
TGCGCCAGCAGTGCGACTCGGGCTTTGAACTACAATGAGCAGTTCTTC
>TRBJ1-2|TRBV6-5|.|.
CASKSGGNGYTF
TGTGCCAGCAAGTCCGGGGGGAATGGCTACACCTTC
>TRBJ1-5|TRBV2|.|once
CASSEVDNQPQHF
TGTGCCAGCAGTGAAGTTGACAATCAGCCCCAGCATTTT
>TRBJ2-1|TRBV12-3/TRBV12-4|.|.
CASTLSYNEQFF
TGTGCCAGCACCCTCTCCTACAATGAGCAGTTCTTC
>TRBJ1-6|TRBV7-2|.|.
CASSIRTAQNSPLHF
TGTGCCAGCAGTATTAGGACAGCCCAGAATTCACCCCTCCACTTT
>TRBJ2-1|TRBV4-1|.|.
CASSQAGDYNEQFF
TGCGCCAGCAGCCAAGCCGGAGACTACAATGAGCAGTTCTTC
>TRBJ1-1|TRBV2|.|.
CASSGQLNTEAFF
TGTGCCAGCAGTGGACAGTTGAACACTGAAGCTTTCTTT
>TRBJ1-3|TRBV5-1|.|.
CASSLRPGVAGNTIYF
TGCGCCAGCAGCTTGCGTCCAGGTGTGGCTGGAAACACCATATATTTT
>TRBJ2-5|TRBV9|.|.
CASSRYPNLEETQYF
TGTGCCAGCAGCCGTTACCCAAATCTAGAAGAGACCCAGTACTTC
>TRBJ2-5|TRBV19|TRBD2|.
CASSIVTGTSGFGETQYF
TGTGCCAGTAGTATAGTAACCGGGACTAGCGGGTTCGGAGAGACCCAGTACTTC
>TRBJ1-1|TRBV12-3/TRBV12-4|.|.
CASRPRVDTEAFF
TGTGCCAGCAGACCCAGGGTGGACACTGAAGCTTTCTTT
>TRBJ2-1|TRBV20-1|.|.
CSASPEGEQFF
TGCAGTGCTAGCCCAGAGGGTGAGCAGTTCTTC
>TRBJ1-2|TRBV19|TRBD1|.
CASSIRGQGSIHGYTF
TGTGCCAGTAGTATAAGGGGACAGGGGTCTATCCATGGCTACACCTTC
>TRBJ1-2|TRBV6-6|TRBD1|.
CASSYRPGTGVGYTF
TGTGCCAGCAGTTACCGTCCCGGGACAGGGGTTGGCTACACCTTC
>TRBJ1-1|TRBV30|.|.
CAWTRDTPEAFF
TGTGCCTGGACGAGGGACACCCCTGAAGCTTTCTTT